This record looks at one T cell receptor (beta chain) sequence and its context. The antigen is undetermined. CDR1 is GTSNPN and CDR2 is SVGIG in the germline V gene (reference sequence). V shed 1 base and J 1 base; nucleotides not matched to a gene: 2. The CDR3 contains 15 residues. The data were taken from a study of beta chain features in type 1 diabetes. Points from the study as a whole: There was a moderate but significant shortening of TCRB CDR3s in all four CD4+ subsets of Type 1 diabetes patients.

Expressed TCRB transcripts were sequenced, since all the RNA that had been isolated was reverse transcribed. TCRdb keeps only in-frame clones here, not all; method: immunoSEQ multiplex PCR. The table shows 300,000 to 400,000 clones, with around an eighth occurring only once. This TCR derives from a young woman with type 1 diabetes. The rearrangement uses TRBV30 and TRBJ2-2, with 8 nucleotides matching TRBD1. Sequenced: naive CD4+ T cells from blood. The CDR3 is CAWSEGTGNTGELFF. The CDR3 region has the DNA TGTGCCTGGAGTGAGGGGACAGGGAACACCGGGGAGCTGTTTTTT. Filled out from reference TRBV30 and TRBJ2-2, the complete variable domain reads SQTIHQWPATLVQPVGSPLSLECTVEGTSNPNLYWYRQAAGRGLQLLFYSVGIGQISSEVPQNLSASRPQDRQFILSSKKLLLSDSGFYLCAWSEGTGNTGELFFGEGSRLTVL.